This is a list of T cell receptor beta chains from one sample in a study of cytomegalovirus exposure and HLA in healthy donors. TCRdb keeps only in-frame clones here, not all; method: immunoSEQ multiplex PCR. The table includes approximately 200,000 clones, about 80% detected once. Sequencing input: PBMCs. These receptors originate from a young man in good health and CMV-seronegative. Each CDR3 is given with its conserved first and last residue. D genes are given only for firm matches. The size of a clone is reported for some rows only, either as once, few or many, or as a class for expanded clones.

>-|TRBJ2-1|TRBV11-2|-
CASSLDRGISYNEQFF
TGTGCCAGCAGCTTAGACAGGGGAATCTCCTACAATGAGCAGTTCTTC
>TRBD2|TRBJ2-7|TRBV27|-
CASRAGGAYEQYF
TGTGCCAGCCGAGCGGGAGGGGCCTACGAGCAGTACTTC
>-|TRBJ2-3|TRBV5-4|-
CASSLAGTDTQYF
TGTGCCAGCAGCTTGGCCGGCACAGATACGCAGTATTTT
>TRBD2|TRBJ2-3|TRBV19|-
CASRIRGLADATDTQYF
TGTGCCAGTAGAATAAGGGGACTAGCGGATGCCACAGATACGCAGTATTTT
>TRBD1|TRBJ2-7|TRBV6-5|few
CASSTTGTGTYEQYF
TGTGCCAGCAGTACCACCGGGACAGGAACCTACGAGCAGTACTTC
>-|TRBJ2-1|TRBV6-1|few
CASRALPGEGNEQFF
TGTGCCAGCAGGGCCTTGCCGGGAGAAGGGAATGAGCAGTTCTTC
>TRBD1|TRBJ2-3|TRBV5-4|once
CASSFRTGLTDTQYF
TGTGCCAGCAGCTTCAGGACAGGGCTCACAGATACGCAGTATTTT
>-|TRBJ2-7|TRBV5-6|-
CASSSLRGGNYEQYF
TGTGCCAGCAGCTCCTTACGTGGCGGGAACTACGAGCAGTACTTC
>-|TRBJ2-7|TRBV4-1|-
CASSRGGGSSPYEQYF
TGCGCCAGCAGCCGGGGTGGTGGGAGTTCGCCCTACGAGCAGTACTTC
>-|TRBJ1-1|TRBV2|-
CASKGHTEAFF
TGTGCCAGCAAGGGGCACACTGAAGCTTTCTTT
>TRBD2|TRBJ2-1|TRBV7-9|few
CASSLWPWGLAGEDEQFF
TGTGCCAGCAGCTTATGGCCTTGGGGACTAGCGGGAGAGGATGAGCAGTTCTTC
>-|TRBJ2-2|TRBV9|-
CASSVEVSGRNTGELFF
TGTGCCAGCAGCGTAGAGGTCAGCGGTAGAAACACCGGGGAGCTGTTTTTT
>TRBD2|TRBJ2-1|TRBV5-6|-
CASIELKAGSWQFF
TGTGCCAGCATCGAACTTAAAGCGGGATCGTGGCAGTTCTTC
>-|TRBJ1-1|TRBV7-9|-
CASSLLWGWGVNTEAFF
TGTGCCAGCAGCTTATTGTGGGGGTGGGGGGTGAACACTGAAGCTTTCTTT
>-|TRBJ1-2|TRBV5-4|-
CASSGGQGPLEGYTF
TGTGCCAGCAGCGGTGGCCAGGGGCCCCTCGAGGGCTACACCTTC
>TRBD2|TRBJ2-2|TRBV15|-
CATSRTSGRMGELFF
TGTGCCACCAGCAGAACTAGCGGGAGGATGGGGGAGCTGTTTTTT
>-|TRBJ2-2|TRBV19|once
CASTWRDGAGELFF
TGTGCCAGTACTTGGAGGGACGGCGCCGGGGAGCTGTTTTTT
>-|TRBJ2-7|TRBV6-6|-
CASSPAGIQSSYEQYF
TGTGCCAGCAGTCCCGCCGGGATCCAAAGCTCCTACGAGCAGTACTTC
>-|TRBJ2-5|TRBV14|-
CASSQDEGWETQYF
TGTGCCAGCAGCCAAGATGAGGGTTGGGAGACCCAGTACTTC
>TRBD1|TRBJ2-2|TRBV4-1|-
CASSFRQGSFSGELFF
TGCGCCAGCAGTTTCCGACAGGGTTCGTTCTCCGGGGAGCTGTTTTTT
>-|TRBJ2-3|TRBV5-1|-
CASSLEGALGAVPDTQYF
TGCGCCAGCAGCTTGGAGGGCGCACTTGGGGCGGTCCCAGATACGCAGTATTTT
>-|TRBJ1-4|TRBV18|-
CASSPPAAANEKLFF
TGTGCCAGCTCACCACCAGCCGCGGCTAATGAAAAACTGTTTTTT
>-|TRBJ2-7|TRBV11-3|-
CASSWIRERYEQYF
TGTGCCAGCAGCTGGATCAGGGAACGGTACGAGCAGTACTTC
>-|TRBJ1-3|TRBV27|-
CASSEKNSGNTIYF
TGTGCCAGCAGTGAGAAAAACTCTGGAAACACCATATATTTT